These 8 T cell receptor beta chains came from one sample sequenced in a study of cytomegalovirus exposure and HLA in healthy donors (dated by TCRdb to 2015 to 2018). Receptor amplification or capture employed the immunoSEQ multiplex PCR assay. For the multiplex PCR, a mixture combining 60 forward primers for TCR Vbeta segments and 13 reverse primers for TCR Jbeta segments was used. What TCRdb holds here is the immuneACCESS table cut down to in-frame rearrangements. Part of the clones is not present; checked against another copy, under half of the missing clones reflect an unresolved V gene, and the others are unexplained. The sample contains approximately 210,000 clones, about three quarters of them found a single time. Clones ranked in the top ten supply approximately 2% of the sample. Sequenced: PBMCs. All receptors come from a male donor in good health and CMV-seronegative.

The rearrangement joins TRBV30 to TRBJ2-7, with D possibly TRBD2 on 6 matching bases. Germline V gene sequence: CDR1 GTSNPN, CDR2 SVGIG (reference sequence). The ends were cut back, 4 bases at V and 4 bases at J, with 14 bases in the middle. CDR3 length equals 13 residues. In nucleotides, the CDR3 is TGTGCCTGGATGGGCGGGGTTCTATACGAGCAGTACTTC. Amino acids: CAWMGGVLYEQYF.

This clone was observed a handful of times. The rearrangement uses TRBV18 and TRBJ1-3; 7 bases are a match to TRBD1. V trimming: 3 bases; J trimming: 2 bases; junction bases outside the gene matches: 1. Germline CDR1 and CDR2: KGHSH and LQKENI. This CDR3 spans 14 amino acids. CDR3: CASSPTGAGNTIYF. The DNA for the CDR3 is TGTGCCAGCTCACCTACAGGGGCTGGAAACACCATATATTTT.

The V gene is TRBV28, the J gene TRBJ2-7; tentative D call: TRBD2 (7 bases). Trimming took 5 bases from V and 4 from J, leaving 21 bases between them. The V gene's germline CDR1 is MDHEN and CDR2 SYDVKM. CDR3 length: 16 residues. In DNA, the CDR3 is TGTGCCAGCAGTGAAGAGAGTTGGGGGGGCAGGTACGAGCAGTACTTC. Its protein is CASSEESWGGRYEQYF.

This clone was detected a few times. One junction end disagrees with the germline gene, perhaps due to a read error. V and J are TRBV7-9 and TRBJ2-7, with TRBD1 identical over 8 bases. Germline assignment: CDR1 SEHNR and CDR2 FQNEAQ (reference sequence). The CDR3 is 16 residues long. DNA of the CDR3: TGTTCCAGCAGCTTAGCGGACAGGGCAAACTCCTACGAGCAGTACTTC. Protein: CSSSLADRANSYEQYF.

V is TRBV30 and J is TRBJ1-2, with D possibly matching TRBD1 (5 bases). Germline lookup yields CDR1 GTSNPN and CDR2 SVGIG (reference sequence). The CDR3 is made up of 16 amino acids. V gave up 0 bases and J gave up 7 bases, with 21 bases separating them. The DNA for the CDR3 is TGTGCCTGGAGTGTATTGCGTCGACAGATGGTTTGTGGCTACACCTTC. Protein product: CAWSVLRRQMVCGYTF.

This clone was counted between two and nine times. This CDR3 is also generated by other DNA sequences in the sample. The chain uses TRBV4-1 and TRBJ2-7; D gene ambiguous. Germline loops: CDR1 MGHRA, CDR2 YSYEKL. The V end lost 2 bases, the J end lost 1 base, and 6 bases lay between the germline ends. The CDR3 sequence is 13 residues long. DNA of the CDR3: TGCGCCAGCAGCCAAACTCATTCCTACGAGCAGTACTTC. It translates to CASSQTHSYEQYF.

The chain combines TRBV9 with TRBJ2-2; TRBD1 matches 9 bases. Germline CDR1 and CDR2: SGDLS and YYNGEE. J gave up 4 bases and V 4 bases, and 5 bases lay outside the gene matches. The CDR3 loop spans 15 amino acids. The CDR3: CASSTGQGGTGELFF. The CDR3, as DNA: TGTGCCAGCAGCACGGGACAGGGCGGCACCGGGGAGCTGTTTTTT.

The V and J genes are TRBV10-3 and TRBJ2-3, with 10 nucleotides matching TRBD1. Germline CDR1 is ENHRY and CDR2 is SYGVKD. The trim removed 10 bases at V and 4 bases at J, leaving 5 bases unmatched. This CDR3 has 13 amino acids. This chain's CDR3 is CATMGQGPDTQYF. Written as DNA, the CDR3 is TGTGCCACCATGGGACAGGGGCCAGATACGCAGTATTTT.